The 9 T cell receptor beta chains in this list originate from one sample, sequenced in a study of T cell clonotyping in hematopoietic cell transplantation (dated by TCRdb to the early 2020s). Taken with the paper, the label for time point translates to: recipient sample about 28 days before transplant, after cytoreduction. Library prep was done by the immunoSEQ multiplex PCR assay. TCRdb limited this immuneACCESS table to in-frame rearrangements with V and J called. A share of clones is missing; checked studies link under half to unresolved V genes, and the rest is unexplained. The sample profile shows about 18,000 clones; 86% of them were found once. Over 7.5% of the sample is held by the ten biggest clonotypes. The source material was peripheral blood mononuclear cells, sampled before stem cell transplant. The origin of the receptors is a man aged 50 or older with acute myeloid leukemia. Some clones in this sample may be carry-over from other donors' samples.

The rearrangement uses TRBV4-3 and TRBJ2-7, with D maybe TRBD2 (5 bases). Trimming stripped 3 bases from V and 3 bases from J, with 12 bases between. The germline V gene has CDR1 LGHNA and CDR2 YSLEER. The length of the CDR3 is 14 residues. The CDR3 DNA sequence: TGCGCCAGCAGCCAGGCCATCCGGGGCTACGAGCAGTACTTC. This gives the protein CASSQAIRGYEQYF.

V gene TRBV18 combines with J gene TRBJ1-2; a weak D match, TRBD1 (6 bases). CDR3 length equals 14 residues. Germline CDR1 and CDR2: KGHSH and LQKENI. Trimming pared 3 bases from V and 2 bases from J, leaving 10 bases between. CDR3 region: CASSPSTGNYGYTF. As DNA, the CDR3 is TGTGCCAGCTCACCCAGTACAGGGAACTATGGCTACACCTTC.

The V gene is TRBV13, the J gene TRBJ2-1; D is ambiguous. Germline V lookup: CDR1 PRHDT, CDR2 FYEKMQ (reference sequence). V was clipped by 10 bases and J by 0 bases, with 16 bases between them. The CDR3 extends over 15 amino acids. The CDR3 sequence: CATRKFFGSYNEQFF. The CDR3 bases are TGTGCCACCAGGAAGTTTTTCGGCTCCTACAATGAGCAGTTCTTC.

This chain uses TRBV18 with TRBJ1-5; the D is unclear. Germline values: CDR1 KGHSH, CDR2 LQKENI. The V end lost 6 bases, the J end lost 0 bases, and 6 bases lay between the germline ends. CDR3 length: 13 residues. The CDR3 DNA follows: TGTGCCAGCTCTGTCAGTAGCAATCAGCCCCAGCATTTT. Translation gives CASSVSSNQPQHF.

J is TRBJ2-2 and V is TRBV7-6; D possibly corresponds to TRBD1 (6 bases). Deletions cut 5 bases from V and 2 bases from J, with 18 bases between. The CDR3 has 17 residues. Germline-derived CDR1 and CDR2 are SGHVS and FNYEAQ. CDR3: CASSPREWGRNTGELFF. In nucleotides, the CDR3 is TGTGCCAGCAGCCCGAGGGAATGGGGGCGAAACACCGGGGAGCTGTTTTTT.

The chain has TRBV5-6 and TRBJ2-3; 7 bases map to TRBD2. The V gene end was trimmed by 4 bases and the J gene end by 0 bases; junction bases not matched to a gene: 11. Germline V gives CDR1 SGHDT, CDR2 YYEEEE. This CDR3 contains 17 residues. The CDR3 is CASSVEWDGGSTDTQYF. The CDR3 DNA sequence: TGTGCCAGCAGCGTGGAGTGGGACGGGGGGAGCACAGATACGCAGTATTTT.

The CDR3 protein is CASVPGQGLGNTIYF. The CDR3 bases are TGTGCCAGCGTTCCGGGACAGGGTCTTGGAAACACCATATATTTT. The chain employs TRBV28 and TRBJ1-3, with 9 bases matching TRBD1. Trimming at V came to 8 bases and at J to 3 bases, leaving 8 bases not matched to a gene. The V gene's germline CDR1 is MDHEN and CDR2 SYDVKM. The CDR3 has 15 amino acids.

This clone has a handful of counts. The rearrangement links TRBV5-6 to TRBJ1-2; no firm D call. The CDR3 covers 14 residues. The V end lost 0 bases, the J end lost 5 bases, and 11 bases lay between the germline ends. Germline CDR1 and CDR2: SGHDT and YYEEEE. CDR3 sequence: CASSLALAYYGYTF. The CDR3 DNA reads as TGTGCCAGCAGCTTGGCCTTGGCATATTATGGCTACACCTTC.

The rearrangement links TRBV4-3 to TRBJ2-2; 7 bases align to TRBD2. The CDR3 extends over 17 amino acids. V dropped 1 base and J dropped 0; count of bases not matched to a gene: 5. The germline V gene encodes CDR1 LGHNA and CDR2 YSLEER. Written as DNA, the CDR3 is TGCGCCAGCAGCCAAGCCGCAGCGGGGTCGAACACCGGGGAGCTGTTTTTT. Translation gives CASSQAAAGSNTGELFF.